This TCR beta chain was sequenced in a study of patients with pleural tuberculosis. The CDR3 is 14 residues long. Germline V lookup: CDR1 LNHDA, CDR2 SQIVND (reference sequence). V lost 6 bases and J lost 4, with 15 bases in between. TCRdb processed the reads anew with MiXCR; each CDR3 protein has one entry. The data contain tens of thousands of distinct CDR3 sequences, 18% of them singletons. The V gene is TRBV19, the J gene TRBJ2-5; D tentatively fits TRBD1 or TRBD2 (5 bases each). The sequence was obtained from a human donor with pleural tuberculosis. Specimen: peripheral blood. CDR3 nucleotide sequence: TGTGCCAGTAGCCAAGCGGCAGGGAGAGAGACCCAGTACTTC. Its translation: CASSQAAGRETQYF.